Shown below are 6 T cell receptor beta chains from a single sample sequenced in a study of CD8 T cells in ankylosing spondylitis. TCRdb reprocessed the 5' RACE reads via MiXCR and lists one record per CDR3 protein. Here the sample spans over 200,000 distinct CDR3 sequences, 8% to 11% being singletons. The source material was blood, either unsorted or a sorted T cell fraction (not recorded which). The source is a male donor with ankylosing spondylitis or in good health (not recorded which).

This clonotype was detected ten times or more. CDR3 sequence: CASSIPDVEAKNIQYF. The CDR3, as DNA: TGTGCCAGCAGTATACCGGACGTAGAAGCCAAAAACATTCAGTACTTC. The chain combines TRBV12-3 or TRBV12-4 with TRBJ2-4, with D unclear. The CDR3 is made up of 16 amino acids. Trimming cost V 5 bases and J 0 bases, with 14 bases left between them.

Remarks on this clonotype: A much bigger clone sits one base away, suggesting this may be a read error. The chain joins TRBV12-3 or TRBV12-4 to TRBJ2-1; possibly TRBD1 for D (5 bases). This CDR3 has 15 residues. V was trimmed by 10 bases and J by 2 bases, leaving 18 bases between them. The chain's CDR3 is CAIIEWGSTYNEQFF. The CDR3 DNA reads as TGTGCCATCATTGAGTGGGGCTCAACCTACAATGAGCAGTTCTTC.

This clonotype came up many times. The chain is built from TRBV20-1 and TRBJ2-7; 9 bases line up with TRBD2. This CDR3 is built from 16 residues. Germline CDR1 reads DFQATT; CDR2 reads SNEGSKA (reference sequence). J lost 5 bases, V lost 6 bases, and 17 bases had no gene match. For the CDR3, the DNA is TGCAGTGCCCGGGATGGGAGCGGGGGGTATTTCGACGAGCAGTACTTC. Its translation: CSARDGSGGYFDEQYF.

The table lists this clonotype with many counts. This chain connects TRBV10-3 to TRBJ1-5; D unresolved. Germline CDR1 and CDR2: ENHRY and SYGVKD. V gave up 5 bases and J gave up 1 base, with 9 bases separating them. The CDR3 covers 14 residues. The CDR3 bases are TGTGCCATCAGTTCAAGTAGGAGCAATCAGCCCCAGCATTTT. It specifies CAISSSRSNQPQHF.

In its sample, this clonotype was seen many times. The genes are TRBV7-9 and TRBJ1-4; D unresolved. The CDR3 contains 14 residues. Deletions cut 5 bases from V and 7 bases from J, with 14 bases between. CDR1 is SEHNR, CDR2 FQNEAQ, per germline (reference sequence). DNA of the CDR3: TGTGCCAGCAGCGCCCGGGCGAGGAGTGAAAAACTGTTTTTT. Translating gives CASSARARSEKLFF.

This clonotype was seen more than once but under ten times. The V gene is TRBV20-1, the J gene TRBJ1-3; D is uncertain. Trimming took off 3 bases at V and 6 bases at J, with 30 bases between the two ends. The CDR3 runs to 19 residues. Germline-derived CDR1 and CDR2 are DFQATT and SNEGSKA (reference sequence). CDR3: CSARVDGHPGSRDINTIYF. The CDR3, as DNA: TGCAGTGCTAGGGTCGACGGCCACCCTGGATCAAGGGATATAAACACCATATATTTT.